This T cell receptor beta chain was recovered during a study of radiotherapy plus CTLA-4 blockade in lung cancer. Study results and limitations: After treatment with radiotherapy plus ipilimumab, TCR clones that came from the tumor expanded in blood.

About this clone itself: Antigen: not known.

Sequenced by immunoSEQ multiplex PCR; TCRdb stores in-frame clones only, minus some. The table has some 71,000 clones, around 76% seen once. Focal radiation with ipilimumab CTLA-4 blockade was given to patients with chemo-refractory metastatic non-small-cell lung cancer. The CDR3 length is 14 residues. Germline V gene lookup returns CDR1 MDHEN and CDR2 SYDVKM. Trimming took 5 bases from V and 10 from J; bases not matched to a gene: 11. This receptor was identified in a human donor with non-small cell lung cancer whose response to radiotherapy plus ipilimumab could not be evaluated. Some clones in this sample may be carry-over from other donors' samples. J is TRBJ1-1 and V is TRBV28; 9 bases align to TRBD1. The sample consisted of peripheral blood, taken from a patient treated with radiotherapy plus ipilimumab. Written as DNA, the CDR3 is TGTGCCAGCAGTCCAGAGGGACAGGGAATCTCAGCTTTCTTT. Its protein product is CASSPEGQGISAFF.